What follows describes a single TCR beta chain. What it recognizes is unknown. The data derive from a study of T cells in localized non-small cell lung cancer. General study points: Appearances in adjacent lung were noted for a median 57 of the top 100 tumor clones.

Trimming took off 8 bases at V and 7 bases at J, with 17 bases between the two ends. Per germline, CDR1 MGHDK and CDR2 SYGVNS. The CDR3 has 14 residues. The data were produced by immunoSEQ multiplex PCR, yet TCRdb's version contains in-frame clones alone and is incomplete. The table shows 45,000 to 60,000 clones, with about four fifths occurring only once. The sequence derives from an older female donor with stage II squamous cell lung carcinoma. The V gene is TRBV25-1, the J gene TRBJ2-2; D may correspond to TRBD1 or TRBD2 (6 bases each). Specimen: peripheral blood, collected before any cancer treatment. This chain's CDR3 is CASGGRGQSGELFF. CDR3 sequence (DNA): TGTGCCAGCGGAGGCCGGGGGCAGAGCGGGGAGCTGTTTTTT.